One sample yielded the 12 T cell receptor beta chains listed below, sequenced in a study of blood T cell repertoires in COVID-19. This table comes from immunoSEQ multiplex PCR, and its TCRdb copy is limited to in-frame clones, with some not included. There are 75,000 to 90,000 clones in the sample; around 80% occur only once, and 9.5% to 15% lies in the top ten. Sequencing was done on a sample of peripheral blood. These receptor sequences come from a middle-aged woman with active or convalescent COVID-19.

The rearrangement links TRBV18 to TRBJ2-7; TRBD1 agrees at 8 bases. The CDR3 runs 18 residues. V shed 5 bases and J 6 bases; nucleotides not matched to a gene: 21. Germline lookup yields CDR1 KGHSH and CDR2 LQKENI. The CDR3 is CASSFMGMVGQGASEQYF. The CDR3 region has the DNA TGTGCCAGCTCATTCATGGGCATGGTCGGGCAGGGGGCGTCCGAGCAGTACTTC.

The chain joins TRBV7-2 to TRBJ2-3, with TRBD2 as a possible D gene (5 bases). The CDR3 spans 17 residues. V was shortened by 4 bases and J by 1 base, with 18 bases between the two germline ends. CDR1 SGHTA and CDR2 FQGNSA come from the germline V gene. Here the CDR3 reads CASSSSPLWGGTDTQYF. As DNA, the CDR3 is TGTGCCAGCAGCTCTTCACCGCTATGGGGAGGCACAGATACGCAGTATTTT.

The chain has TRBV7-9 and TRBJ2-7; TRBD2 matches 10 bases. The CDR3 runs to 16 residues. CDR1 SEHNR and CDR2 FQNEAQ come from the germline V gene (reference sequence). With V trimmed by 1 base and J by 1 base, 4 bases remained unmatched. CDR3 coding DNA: TGTGCCAGCAGCTTAGGTCTAGCGGGGGCGTCCTACGAGCAGTACTTC. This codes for CASSLGLAGASYEQYF.

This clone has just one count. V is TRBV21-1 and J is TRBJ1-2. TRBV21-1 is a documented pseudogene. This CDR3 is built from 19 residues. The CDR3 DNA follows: TGTGCCAGCAGCAACTCTAGGTTTGGTCAGTATTCTTTTAACTATGGCTACACCTTC. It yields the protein CASSNSRFGQYSFNYGYTF.

Here the CDR3 DNA reads TGTGCCAGCAGTTTTACATTCACTAGCGGGAGGGCAAACCCGTACAATGAGCAGTTCTTC. This codes for CASSFTFTSGRANPYNEQFF. The V and J genes are TRBV27 and TRBJ2-1; TRBD2 matches at 13 bases. Germline CDR1 reads MNHEY; CDR2 reads SMNVEV (reference sequence). V gave up 3 bases and J gave up 4 bases; unmatched junction bases: 15. The CDR3 runs to 20 residues.

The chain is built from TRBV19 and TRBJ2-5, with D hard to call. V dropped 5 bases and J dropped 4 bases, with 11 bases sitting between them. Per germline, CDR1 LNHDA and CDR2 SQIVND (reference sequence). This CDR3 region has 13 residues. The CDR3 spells CASSPQIRETQYF. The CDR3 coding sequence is TGTGCCAGTAGTCCGCAGATTCGAGAGACCCAGTACTTC.

CDR3 protein: CASTAGVPYNEQFF. CDR3 bases: TGTGCCAGCACCGCGGGGGTACCCTACAATGAGCAGTTCTTC. V is TRBV7-2 and J is TRBJ2-1; TRBD2 matches at 7 bases. With V trimmed by 7 bases and J by 2 bases, 5 bases remained unmatched. CDR3 length equals 14 residues. Germline-derived CDR1 and CDR2 are SGHTA and FQGNSA.

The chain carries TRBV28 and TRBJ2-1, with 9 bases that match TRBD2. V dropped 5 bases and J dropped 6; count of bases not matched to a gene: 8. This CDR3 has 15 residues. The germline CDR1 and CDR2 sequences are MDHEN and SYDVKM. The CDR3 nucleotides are TGTGCCAGCAGTCCGCGACTAGCGGCCATCAATGAGCAGTTCTTC. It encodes CASSPRLAAINEQFF.

In DNA, the CDR3 is TGTGCCAGCAGCTTAGGGACAGGTCTTGGAGAGCAGTTCTTC. Protein sequence: CASSLGTGLGEQFF. The V gene is TRBV7-9, the J gene TRBJ2-1, with 7 bases that match TRBD1. CDR3 length equals 14 residues. Germline-derived CDR1 and CDR2 are SEHNR and FQNEAQ (reference sequence). The ends lost 1 base at V and 10 bases at J; junction bases unmatched: 7. Based on the CDR3 plus reference TRBV7-9 and TRBJ2-1, the full variable domain is DTGVSQNPRHKITKRGQNVTFRCDPISEHNRLYWYRQTLGQGPEFLTYFQNEAQLEKSRLLSDRFSAERPKGSFSTLEIQRTEQGDSAMYLCASSLGTGLGEQFFGPGTRLTVL.

CDR3 DNA sequence: TGTGCCACCAGCAGAGCCGCGACTAGACAAGAGACCCAGTACTTC. Amino acids: CATSRAATRQETQYF. The chain has TRBV15 and TRBJ2-5, with a possible D match to TRBD2 (6 bases). The V gene's germline CDR1 is LNHNV and CDR2 YYDKDF (reference sequence). V shed 1 base and J shed 2 bases, with 11 bases lying between them. This CDR3 contains 15 residues.

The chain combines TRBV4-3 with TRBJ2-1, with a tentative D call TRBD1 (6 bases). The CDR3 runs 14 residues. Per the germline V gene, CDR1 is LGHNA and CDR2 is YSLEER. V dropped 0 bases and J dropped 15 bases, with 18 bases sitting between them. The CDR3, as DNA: TGCGCCAGCAGCCAAGAAGAAGGAGCAGGGGCCCCGTTCTTC. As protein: CASSQEEGAGAPFF.

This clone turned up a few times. The CDR3 coding sequence is TGTGCCAGCAGTGAAGCGGCAGGCTATGGCTACACCTTC. As protein: CASSEAAGYGYTF. The chain combines TRBV6-1 with TRBJ1-2, with D uncertain. Germline-derived CDR1 and CDR2 are MNHNS and SASEGT. The germline V and J ends were trimmed by 0 bases and 4 bases, with 6 bases remaining between them. This CDR3 has 13 residues.